This TCR beta chain comes out of a study of cytomegalovirus exposure and HLA in healthy donors. Notes on the study in general: Previously analyzed data showed that most TCR beta V segments were productive at a frequency of about 90% or about 30%. In most subjects, TCR beta sequences reportedly gave accurate predictions of HLA-A and HLA-B alleles.

The PCR ran on 60 Vbeta and 13 Jbeta primers. The table came from immunoSEQ multiplex PCR; TCRdb's copy has only in-frame clones and leaves some out. This sample has roughly 200,000 clones; approximately 80% occur once, and the top ten carry approximately 2.9%. On this clone: Its cognate antigen is unknown.

When sampled, the donors appeared nominally healthy, though they likely had unrecorded immune exposures. This sequence originates from a man under 40 in good health and CMV-seronegative. Sequencing was carried out using PBMCs.

The CDR3 DNA reads TGTGCCAGCAGCCTCCCAGCGACAGGGACCCACGAGCAGTACTTC. As protein: CASSLPATGTHEQYF. The genes are TRBV28 and TRBJ2-7; 7 bases are shared with TRBD1. The length of the CDR3 is 15 residues. CDR1 MDHEN and CDR2 SYDVKM come from the germline V gene. Trimming removed 6 bases from V and 5 bases from J; junction bases left unmatched: 13.